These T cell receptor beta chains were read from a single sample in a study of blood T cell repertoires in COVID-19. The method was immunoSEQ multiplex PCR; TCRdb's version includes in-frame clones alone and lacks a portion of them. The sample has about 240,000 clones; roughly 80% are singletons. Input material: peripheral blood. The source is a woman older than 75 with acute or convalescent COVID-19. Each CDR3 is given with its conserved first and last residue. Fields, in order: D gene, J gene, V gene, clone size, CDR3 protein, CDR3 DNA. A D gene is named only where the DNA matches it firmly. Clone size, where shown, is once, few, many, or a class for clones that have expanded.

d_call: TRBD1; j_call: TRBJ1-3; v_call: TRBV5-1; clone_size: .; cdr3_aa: CASSLGTGAGNTIYF; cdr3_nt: TGCGCCAGCAGCTTGGGGACAGGGGCTGGAAACACCATATATTTT
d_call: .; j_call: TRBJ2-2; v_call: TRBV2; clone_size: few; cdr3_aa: CASSESGANTGELFF; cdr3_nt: TGTGCCAGCAGTGAATCCGGGGCGAACACCGGGGAGCTGTTTTTT
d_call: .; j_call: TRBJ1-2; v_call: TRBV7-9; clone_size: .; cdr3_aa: CASNSLSLGISNYGYTF; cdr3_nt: TGTGCCAGCAACTCTCTCAGTCTGGGCATCTCTAACTATGGCTACACCTTC
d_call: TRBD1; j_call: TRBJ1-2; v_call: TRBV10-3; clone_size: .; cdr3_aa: CAIKSGQGSLGYGYTF; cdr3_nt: TGTGCCATCAAGTCGGGACAGGGATCCCTAGGCTATGGCTACACCTTC
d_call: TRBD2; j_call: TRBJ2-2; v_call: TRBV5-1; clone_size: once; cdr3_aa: CASSPAVRGAGELFF; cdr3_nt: TGCGCCAGCAGCCCGGCGGTACGGGGGGCCGGGGAGCTGTTTTTT
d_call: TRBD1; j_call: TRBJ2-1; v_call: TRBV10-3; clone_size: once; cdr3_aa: CAISGQETGTNEQFF; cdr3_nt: TGTGCCATCAGTGGACAGGAGACAGGGACCAATGAGCAGTTCTTC
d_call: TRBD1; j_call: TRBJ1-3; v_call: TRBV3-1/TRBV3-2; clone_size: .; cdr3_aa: CASSPTTGGRNTIYF; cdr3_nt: TGTGCCAGCAGCCCTACGACAGGGGGTAGAAACACCATATATTTT
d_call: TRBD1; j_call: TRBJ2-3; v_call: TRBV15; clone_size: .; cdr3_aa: CATSRGGTGRTDTQYF; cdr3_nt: TGTGCCACCAGCAGAGGGGGGACAGGGCGCACAGATACGCAGTATTTT
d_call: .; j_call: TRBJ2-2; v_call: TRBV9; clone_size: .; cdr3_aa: CASSGLLPGTGELFF; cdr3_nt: TGTGCCAGCAGCGGACTACTCCCGGGGACCGGGGAGCTGTTTTTT
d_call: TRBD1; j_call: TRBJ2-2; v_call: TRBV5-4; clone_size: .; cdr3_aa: CASGKGGQYNTGELFF; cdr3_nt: TGTGCCAGCGGGAAAGGGGGACAGTACAACACCGGGGAGCTGTTTTTT
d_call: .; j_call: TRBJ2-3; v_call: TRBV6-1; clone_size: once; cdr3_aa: CASSVLRGSSTDTQYF; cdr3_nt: TGTGCCAGCAGTGTCTTAAGGGGAAGTTCCACAGATACGCAGTATTTT
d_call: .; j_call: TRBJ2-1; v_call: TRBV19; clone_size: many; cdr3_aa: CASSTKVSLGGASRNEQFF; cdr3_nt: TGTGCCAGTAGTACAAAAGTTTCCCTAGGGGGGGCCAGCCGCAATGAGCAGTTCTTC
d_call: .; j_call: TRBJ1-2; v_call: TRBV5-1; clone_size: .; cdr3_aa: CASSFDGANYGYTF; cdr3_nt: TGCGCCAGCAGCTTCGACGGGGCTAACTATGGCTACACCTTC
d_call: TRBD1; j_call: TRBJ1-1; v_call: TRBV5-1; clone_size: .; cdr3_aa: CASSLSGGGIRNTEAFF; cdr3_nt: TGCGCCAGCAGCTTGTCAGGGGGCGGGATTAGGAACACTGAAGCTTTCTTT
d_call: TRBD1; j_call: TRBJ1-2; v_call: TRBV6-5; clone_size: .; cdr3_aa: CASSRTPQGGGYTF; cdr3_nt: TGTGCCAGCAGTCGTACCCCTCAGGGGGGCGGCTACACCTTC
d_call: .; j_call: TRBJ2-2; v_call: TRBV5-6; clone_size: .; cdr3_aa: CASSLAAGELFF; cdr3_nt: TGTGCCAGCAGCTTGGCTGCCGGGGAGCTGTTTTTT
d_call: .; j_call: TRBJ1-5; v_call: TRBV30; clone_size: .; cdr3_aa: CAWSMARGRSNQPQHF; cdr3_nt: TGTGCCTGGAGTATGGCCAGGGGTAGGAGCAATCAGCCCCAGCATTTT
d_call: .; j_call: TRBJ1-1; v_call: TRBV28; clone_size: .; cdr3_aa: CASRDGGRTEAFF; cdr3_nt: TGTGCCAGCAGGGACGGGGGGAGGACTGAAGCTTTCTTT
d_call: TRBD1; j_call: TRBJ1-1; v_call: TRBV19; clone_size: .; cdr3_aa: CASSIGGTGRKRTEAFF; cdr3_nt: TGTGCCAGTAGTATAGGTGGGACAGGGAGGAAAAGGACTGAAGCTTTCTTT
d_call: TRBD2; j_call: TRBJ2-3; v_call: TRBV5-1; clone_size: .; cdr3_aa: CASSSGLAGADTQYF; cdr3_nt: TGCGCCAGCAGCTCGGGACTAGCGGGCGCAGATACGCAGTATTTT
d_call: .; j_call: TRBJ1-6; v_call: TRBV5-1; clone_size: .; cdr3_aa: CASREGSSYNSPLHF; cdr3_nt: TGCGCCAGCAGGGAGGGGAGCTCCTATAATTCACCCCTCCACTTT
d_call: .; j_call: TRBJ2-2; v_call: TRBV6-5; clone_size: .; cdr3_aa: CASSLELTGELFF; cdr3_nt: TGTGCCAGCAGCCTAGAGTTAACTGGGGAGCTGTTTTTT
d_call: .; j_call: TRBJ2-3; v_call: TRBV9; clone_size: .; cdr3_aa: CASSVGAGTDTQYF; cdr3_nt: TGTGCCAGCAGCGTAGGGGCAGGCACAGATACGCAGTATTTT
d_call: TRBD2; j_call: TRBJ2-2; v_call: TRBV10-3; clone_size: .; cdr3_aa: CAITAGGPTGELFF; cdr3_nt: TGTGCCATCACTGCGGGGGGTCCCACCGGGGAGCTGTTTTTT
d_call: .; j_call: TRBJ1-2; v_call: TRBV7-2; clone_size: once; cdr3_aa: CASSPRQLTSYTF; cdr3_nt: TGTGCCAGCAGCCCCCGACAGTTGACAAGCTACACCTTC
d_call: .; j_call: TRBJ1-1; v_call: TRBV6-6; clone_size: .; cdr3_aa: CASSYGEGGGNTEAFF; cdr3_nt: TGTGCCAGCAGTTACGGGGAGGGTGGGGGAAACACTGAAGCTTTCTTT
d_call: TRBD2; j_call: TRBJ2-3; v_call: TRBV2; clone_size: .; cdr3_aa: CASSRVGGVDTQYF; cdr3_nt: TGTGCCAGCAGTCGAGTGGGAGGGGTAGATACGCAGTATTTT
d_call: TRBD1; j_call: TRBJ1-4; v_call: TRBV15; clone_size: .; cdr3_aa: CATSRDQGQGAKKLFF; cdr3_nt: TGTGCCACCAGCAGAGATCAGGGACAGGGAGCAAAAAAACTGTTTTTT
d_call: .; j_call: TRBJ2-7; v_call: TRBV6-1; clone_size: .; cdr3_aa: CASSEGQGSSYEQYF; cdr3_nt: TGTGCCAGCAGTGAAGGGCAGGGCAGCTCCTACGAGCAGTACTTC
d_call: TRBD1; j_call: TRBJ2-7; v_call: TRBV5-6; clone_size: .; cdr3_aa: CASSLPGQGYEQYF; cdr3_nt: TGTGCCAGCAGCTTACCGGGACAGGGTTACGAGCAGTACTTC
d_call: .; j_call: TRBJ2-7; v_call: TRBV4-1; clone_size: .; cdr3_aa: CASSPGSGDGSSYEQYF; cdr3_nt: TGCGCCAGCAGCCCCGGAAGCGGTGACGGTAGCTCCTACGAGCAGTACTTC
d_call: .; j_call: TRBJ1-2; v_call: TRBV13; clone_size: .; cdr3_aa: CASSHAPGGTQQHQYGYTF; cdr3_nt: TGTGCCAGCAGCCACGCCCCGGGAGGGACTCAGCAACACCAATATGGCTACACCTTC
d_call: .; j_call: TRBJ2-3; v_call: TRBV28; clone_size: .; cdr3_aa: CAIKGGGRGTDTQYF; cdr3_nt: TGTGCCATCAAAGGGGGGGGCAGGGGCACAGATACGCAGTATTTT
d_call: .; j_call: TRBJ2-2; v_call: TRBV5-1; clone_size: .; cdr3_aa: CASSLLSGTGELFF; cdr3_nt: TGCGCCAGCAGCTTGCTGAGTGGCACCGGGGAGCTGTTTTTT
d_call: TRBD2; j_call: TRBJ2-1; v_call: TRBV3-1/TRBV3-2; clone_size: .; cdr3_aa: CASSQGAGGPRNEQFF; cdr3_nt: TGTGCCAGCAGCCAAGGGGCGGGGGGGCCTAGAAATGAGCAGTTCTTC
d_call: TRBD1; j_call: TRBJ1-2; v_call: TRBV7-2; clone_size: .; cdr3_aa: CASTQDRSYGYTF; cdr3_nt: TGTGCCAGCACCCAGGACAGGTCCTATGGCTACACCTTC
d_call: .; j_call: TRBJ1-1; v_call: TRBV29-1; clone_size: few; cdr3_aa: CSASQGNTEAFF; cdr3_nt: TGCAGCGCCTCACAGGGAAACACTGAAGCTTTCTTT
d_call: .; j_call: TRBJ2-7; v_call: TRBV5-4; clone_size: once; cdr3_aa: CASSLGGRFYEQYF; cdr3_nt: TGTGCCAGCAGCTTGGGCGGCAGATTCTACGAGCAGTACTTC
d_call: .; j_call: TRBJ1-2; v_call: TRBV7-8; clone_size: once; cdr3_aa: CASSLSFQTSNYGYTF; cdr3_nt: TGTGCCAGCAGCTTAAGTTTTCAGACTTCTAACTATGGCTACACCTTC
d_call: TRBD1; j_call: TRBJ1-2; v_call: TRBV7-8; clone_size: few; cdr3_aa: CASSLVSGGNYGYTF; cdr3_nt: TGTGCCAGCAGCTTAGTTTCAGGGGGCAACTATGGCTACACCTTC
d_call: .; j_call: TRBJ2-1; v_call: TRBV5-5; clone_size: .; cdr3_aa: CASRSRLSYNEQFF; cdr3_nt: TGTGCCAGCAGAAGCAGGCTCTCCTACAATGAGCAGTTCTTC
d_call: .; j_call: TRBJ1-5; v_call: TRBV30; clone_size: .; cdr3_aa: CAWSLGQPHQPQHF; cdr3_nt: TGTGCCTGGAGTTTGGGCCAGCCCCATCAGCCCCAGCATTTT
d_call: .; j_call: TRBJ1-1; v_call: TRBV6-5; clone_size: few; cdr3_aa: CASSYGRGGTEAFF; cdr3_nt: TGTGCCAGCAGTTATGGCAGGGGTGGCACTGAAGCTTTCTTT
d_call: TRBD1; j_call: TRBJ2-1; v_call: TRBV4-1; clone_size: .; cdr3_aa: CASRSGQGAGDEQFF; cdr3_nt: TGCGCCAGCAGGAGCGGACAGGGGGCTGGCGATGAGCAGTTCTTC
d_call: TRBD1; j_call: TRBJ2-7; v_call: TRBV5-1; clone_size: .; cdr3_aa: CASSLDGQGYEQYF; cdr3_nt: TGCGCCAGCAGCTTGGATGGACAGGGCTACGAGCAGTACTTC
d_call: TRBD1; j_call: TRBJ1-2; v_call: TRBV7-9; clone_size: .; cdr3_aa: CASSLGQGASGYGYTF; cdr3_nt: TGTGCCAGCAGCCTGGGACAGGGGGCCTCTGGCTATGGCTACACCTTC
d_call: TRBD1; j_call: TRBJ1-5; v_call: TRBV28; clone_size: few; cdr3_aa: CASSHQGAQTQPQHF; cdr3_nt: TGTGCCAGCAGCCATCAGGGGGCGCAGACTCAGCCCCAGCATTTT
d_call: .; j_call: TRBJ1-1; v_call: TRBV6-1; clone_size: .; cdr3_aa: CASSEALRGTAFF; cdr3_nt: TGTGCCAGCAGTGAAGCGCTTCGGGGTACGGCTTTCTTT
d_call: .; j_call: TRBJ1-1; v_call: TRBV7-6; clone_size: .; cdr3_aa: CASSLRRDTKAFF; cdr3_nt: TGTGCCAGCAGCCTGCGTAGGGACACCAAAGCTTTCTTT
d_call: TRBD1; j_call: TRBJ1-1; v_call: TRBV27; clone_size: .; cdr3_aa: CASSPGGTEAFF; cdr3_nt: TGTGCCAGCAGTCCAGGGGGCACTGAAGCTTTCTTT
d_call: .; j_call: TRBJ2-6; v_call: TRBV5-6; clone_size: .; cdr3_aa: CASTRGGANVLTF; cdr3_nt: TGTGCCAGCACCCGGGGGGGGGCCAACGTCCTGACTTTC
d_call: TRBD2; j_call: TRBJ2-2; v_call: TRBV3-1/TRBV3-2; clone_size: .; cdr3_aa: CASSARDYNTGELFF; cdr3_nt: TGTGCCAGCAGCGCAAGGGACTACAACACCGGGGAGCTGTTTTTT
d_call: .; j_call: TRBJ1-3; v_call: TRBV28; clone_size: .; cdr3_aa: CAASGGRGAGNTIYF; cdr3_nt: TGTGCCGCCTCGGGGGGGCGCGGGGCTGGAAACACCATATATTTT
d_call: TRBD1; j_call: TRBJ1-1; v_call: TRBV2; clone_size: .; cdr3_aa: CASSPMTGVATEAFF; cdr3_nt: TGTGCCAGCAGCCCAATGACAGGGGTTGCCACTGAAGCTTTCTTT
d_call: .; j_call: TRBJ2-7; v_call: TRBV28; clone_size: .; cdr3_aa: CASSSVRGARYEQYF; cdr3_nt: TGTGCCAGCAGTTCGGTCCGGGGGGCTCGCTACGAGCAGTACTTC
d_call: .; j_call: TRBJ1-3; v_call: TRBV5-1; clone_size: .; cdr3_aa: CASSFSTGNTIYF; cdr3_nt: TGCGCCAGCAGCTTTTCTACTGGAAACACCATATATTTT
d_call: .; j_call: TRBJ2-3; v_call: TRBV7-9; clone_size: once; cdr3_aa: CASSFMDTQYF; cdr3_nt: TGTGCCAGCAGCTTCATGGATACGCAGTATTTT